These 3 T cell receptor beta chains originate from one sample sequenced in a study of blood T cell repertoires in COVID-19. Produced via immunoSEQ multiplex PCR; TCRdb's table is partial and in-frame only. The profile covers a few hundred thousand clones, with roughly 90% appearing a single time and about a fifth taken by the ten largest. Sequencing used PBMCs or T cells enriched from blood (not recorded which). These TCRs come from a woman aged 25-40 years who had recovered from COVID-19.

V usage is TRBV4-1 and J usage is TRBJ1-5; 8 bases are shared with TRBD1. With V trimmed by 0 bases and J by 6 bases, 7 bases remained unmatched. The CDR3 totals 16 residues. Per the germline V gene, CDR1 is MGHRA and CDR2 is YSYEKL. The CDR3 DNA reads as TGCGCCAGCAGCCAAGATCAAACAGGGGGAGGTCAGCCCCAGCATTTT. Protein product: CASSQDQTGGGQPQHF.

V usage is TRBV30 and J usage is TRBJ1-2; D gene ambiguous. Germline-derived CDR1 and CDR2 are GTSNPN and SVGIG (reference sequence). The CDR3 is 14 amino acids. The ends were cut back, 3 bases at V and 5 bases at J, with 16 bases in the middle. DNA of the CDR3: TGTGCCTGGAGGTCTTCGGGAGGGCTTTATGGCTACACCTTC. Its translation is CAWRSSGGLYGYTF.

The chain joins TRBV30 to TRBJ2-1, with TRBD2 matching 13 bases. The V segment lost 0 bases and the J segment 6 bases; nucleotides outside the gene matches: 2. The germline gives CDR1 GTSNPN, CDR2 SVGIG (reference sequence). The CDR3 totals 15 residues. As DNA, the CDR3 is TGTGCCTGGAGTGTAGGGACTAGCGGGGCCAATGAGCAGTTCTTC. As protein: CAWSVGTSGANEQFF.